A selection of T cell receptor beta chains follows, all from one sample in a study of sequential checkpoint blockade in melanoma. Assay: immunoSEQ multiplex PCR; the TCRdb copy retains only in-frame clones and omits some. The sample carries tens of thousands of clones, 86% recorded once. The material was CD8+ T cells sorted from blood (inferred from file names), obtained from a patient given nivolumab and ipilimumab in sequence. The receptors come from a human donor with melanoma. CDR3s include the opening cysteine and the closing phenylalanine or tryptophan. The order of the fields is J gene, D gene, CDR3 length, V gene, clone size, CDR3 DNA, CDR3 protein. The D gene is left open where the match is weak. Clone size is given for some rows only: seen once, a few or many times, or a class if the clone is expanded.

TRBJ2-2 | . | 15 | TRBV27 | . | TGTGCCAGCAGTCCGACTATTATATTGACCGGGGAGCTGTTTTTT | CASSPTIILTGELFF
TRBJ1-2 | TRBD1 | 15 | TRBV19 | . | TGTGCCACCCAAATCGGGGACAGGGGTTTAGGGGGCTACACCTTC | CATQIGDRGLGGYTF
TRBJ2-1 | TRBD2 | 14 | TRBV28 | . | TGTGCCAGCAGTTATAGCGGGAGGGCCTCTGAGCAGTTCTTC | CASSYSGRASEQFF
TRBJ1-6 | TRBD1 | 16 | TRBV18 | . | TGTGCCAGCTCACCGTCATTAGGGACAGATAATTCACCCCTCCACTTT | CASSPSLGTDNSPLHF
TRBJ1-1 | TRBD1 | 13 | TRBV2 | once | TGTGCCACCAGGGACAGGGGGTACACTGAAGCTTTCTTT | CATRDRGYTEAFF
TRBJ2-7 | TRBD2 | 13 | TRBV29-1 | . | TGCAGCGTTCGGGAGGGAGGGTCCTACGAGCAGTACTTC | CSVREGGSYEQYF
TRBJ1-5 | . | 13 | TRBV9 | . | TGTGCCAGCAGCGTAGAGGGGGATCAGCCCCAGCATTTT | CASSVEGDQPQHF
TRBJ2-7 | TRBD2 | 15 | TRBV11-2 | . | TGTGCCAGCAGCTTAGATCTAACTAGCGGCTACGAGCAGTACTTC | CASSLDLTSGYEQYF
TRBJ2-2 | TRBD1 | 17 | TRBV27 | . | TGTGCCAGCAGTCTAACCCCAGGGGGAAGCTACACCGGGGAGCTGTTTTTT | CASSLTPGGSYTGELFF
TRBJ2-5 | . | 15 | TRBV19 | . | TGTGCCAGTAGTATGGCGGCGGGGCGACTAGAGACCCAGTACTTC | CASSMAAGRLETQYF
TRBJ2-2 | TRBD2 | 18 | TRBV7-9 | . | TGTGCCAGCTTACGACTGAAGCCTAGCGGAGGGAACACCGGGGAGCTGTTTTTT | CASLRLKPSGGNTGELFF
TRBJ1-4 | TRBD1 | 16 | TRBV6-1 | . | TGTGCCAGCAGTGAAGGGATCGGACAGGGTGGTGGAAAACTGTTTTTT | CASSEGIGQGGGKLFF
TRBJ2-7 | TRBD2 | 14 | TRBV27 | . | TGTGCCAGCAGTGGAGGACTAGCGGGACACGAGCAGTACTTC | CASSGGLAGHEQYF
TRBJ2-2 | . | 16 | TRBV5-1 | . | TGCGCCAGCAGCGAGGCTAGCTTGGTGTACACCGGGGAGCTGTTTTTT | CASSEASLVYTGELFF
TRBJ2-3 | TRBD2 | 14 | TRBV7-9 | . | TGTGCCAGCAGCCCAGGACTAGCTGGAGATACGCAGTATTTT | CASSPGLAGDTQYF
TRBJ1-2 | . | 9 | TRBV20-1 | . | TGCAGTGTACAGCATGGCTACACCTTC | CSVQHGYTF
TRBJ1-5 | . | 13 | TRBV27 | . | TGTGCCAGCAGTTTCGGGGGGGCACAGCCCCAGCATTTT | CASSFGGAQPQHF
TRBJ2-2 | TRBD1 | 17 | TRBV5-4 | . | TGTGCCAGCAGCAGACGACAGGGGGCGCCCGTCCCCGGGGAGCTGTTTTTT | CASSRRQGAPVPGELFF
TRBJ2-4 | TRBD2 | 18 | TRBV19 | . | TGTGCCAGTAGTCTAGAGACTAGCGGGAGAGTCGACAAAAACATTCAGTACTTC | CASSLETSGRVDKNIQYF
TRBJ2-3 | . | 14 | TRBV5-1 | . | TGCGCCAGCAGCTTGGAGACTCTCGGGGATACGCAGTATTTT | CASSLETLGDTQYF
TRBJ2-7 | . | 13 | TRBV19 | . | TGTGCCAGTAGTATATCGCACTTTATGGAGCAGTACTTC | CASSISHFMEQYF
TRBJ1-6 | . | 14 | TRBV25-1 | . | TGTGCCAGCAGTGAACAGGGGATCGGTTCACCCCTCCACTTT | CASSEQGIGSPLHF
TRBJ1-1 | TRBD1 | 14 | TRBV30 | . | TGTGCCTGGGAGATTGACAGGGTAAGAACTGAAGCTTTCTTT | CAWEIDRVRTEAFF
TRBJ2-1 | . | 16 | TRBV10-3 | . | TGTGCCATCAGTGAACCTCCCGGGTCGCGATACAATGAGCAGTTCTTC | CAISEPPGSRYNEQFF